This TCR gamma chain was captured in a study of Vδ1+ human thymocytes. Study observations and caveats: In the thymus, TRG and TRD repertoires looked highly polyclonal with Gaussian CDR3 lengths.

Germline V lookup: CDR1 EGSNGY, CDR2 YDSYNSKV. The CDR3 runs to 13 residues. The V segment lost 2 bases and the J segment 5 bases; nucleotides outside the gene matches: 6. Sequences come from RNA converted to cDNA by reverse transcription. Pooled V-gene forward primers with one constant-region reverse primer generated the CDR3 amplicons by multiplex PCR. TCRdb ran CATT on the multiplex PCR reads. The data show 35,000 or so gamma-chain clones, 20% seen once. As concerns this clone: The antigen is undetermined. Other DNA sequences within the sample encode an identical CDR3.

V is TRGV2 and J is TRGJ1 or TRGJ2. The sequence was obtained from a girl less than two years old who had congenital heart surgery. The material sequenced was Vdelta1+ gamma-delta thymocytes from the thymus. Subset in this sample: FACS-sorted CD3+ TCRalphabeta- TCRVdelta1+ TCRVdelta2- thymocytes. In nucleotides, the CDR3 is TGTGCCACCTGGGACGCCCGGGATTATAAGAAACTCTTT. Translating gives CATWDARDYKKLF.